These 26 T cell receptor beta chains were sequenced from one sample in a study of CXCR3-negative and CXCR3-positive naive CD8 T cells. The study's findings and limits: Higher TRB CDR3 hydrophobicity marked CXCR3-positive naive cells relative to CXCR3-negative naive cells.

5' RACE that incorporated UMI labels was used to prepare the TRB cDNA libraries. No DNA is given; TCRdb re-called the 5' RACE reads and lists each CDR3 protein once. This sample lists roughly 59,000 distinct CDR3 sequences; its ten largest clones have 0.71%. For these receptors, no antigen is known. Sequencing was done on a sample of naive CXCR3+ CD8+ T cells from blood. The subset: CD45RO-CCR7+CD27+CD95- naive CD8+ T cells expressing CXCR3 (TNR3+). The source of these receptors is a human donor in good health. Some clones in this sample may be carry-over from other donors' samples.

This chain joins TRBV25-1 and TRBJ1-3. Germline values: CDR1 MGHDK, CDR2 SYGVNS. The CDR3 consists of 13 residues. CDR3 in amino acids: CASSEIGGNTIYF.

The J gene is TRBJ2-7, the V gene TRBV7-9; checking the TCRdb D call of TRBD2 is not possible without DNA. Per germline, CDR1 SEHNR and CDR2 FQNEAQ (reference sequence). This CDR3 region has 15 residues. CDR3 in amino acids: CASSPIAGGIYEQYF.

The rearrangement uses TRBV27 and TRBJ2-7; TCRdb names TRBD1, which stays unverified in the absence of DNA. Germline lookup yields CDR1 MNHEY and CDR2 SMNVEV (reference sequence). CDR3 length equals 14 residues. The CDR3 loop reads CASSLSGTSYEQYF.

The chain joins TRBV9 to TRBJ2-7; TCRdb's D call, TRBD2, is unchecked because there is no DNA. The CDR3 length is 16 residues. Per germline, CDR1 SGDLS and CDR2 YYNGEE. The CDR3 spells CASSGEGAGGSYEQYF.

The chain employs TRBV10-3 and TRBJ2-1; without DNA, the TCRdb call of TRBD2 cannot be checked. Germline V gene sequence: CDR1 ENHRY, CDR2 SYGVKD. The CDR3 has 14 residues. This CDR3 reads CATRTTYMYNEQFF.

CDR3: CSVPSERGATYEQYF. The chain carries TRBV29-1 and TRBJ2-7; the TCRdb D gene call, TRBD2, has no DNA to confirm it. The CDR3 runs to 15 residues. Germline V gene lookup returns CDR1 SQVTM and CDR2 ANQGSEA.

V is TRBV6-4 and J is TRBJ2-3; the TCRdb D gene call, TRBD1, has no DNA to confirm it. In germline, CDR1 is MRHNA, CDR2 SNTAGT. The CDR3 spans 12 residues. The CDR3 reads CASSDSGQGVYF.

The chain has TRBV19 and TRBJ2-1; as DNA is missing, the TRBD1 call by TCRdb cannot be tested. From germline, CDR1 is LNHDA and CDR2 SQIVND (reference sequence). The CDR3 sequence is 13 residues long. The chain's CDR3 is CASSQGSYNEQFF.

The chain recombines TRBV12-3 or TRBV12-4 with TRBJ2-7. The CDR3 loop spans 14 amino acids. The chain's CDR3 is CASSFSLIPYEQYF.

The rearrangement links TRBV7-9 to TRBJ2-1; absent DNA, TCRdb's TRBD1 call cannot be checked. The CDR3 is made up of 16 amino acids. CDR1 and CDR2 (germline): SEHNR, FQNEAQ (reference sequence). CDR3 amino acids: CASSLAGAGAGNEQFF.

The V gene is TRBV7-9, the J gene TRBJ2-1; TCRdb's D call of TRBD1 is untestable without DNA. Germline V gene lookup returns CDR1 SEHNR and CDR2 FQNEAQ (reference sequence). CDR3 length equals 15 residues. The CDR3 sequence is CAGSSEGGTYNEQFF.

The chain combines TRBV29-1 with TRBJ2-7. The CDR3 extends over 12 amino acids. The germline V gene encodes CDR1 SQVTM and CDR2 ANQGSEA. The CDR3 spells CSVVVGIYEQYF.

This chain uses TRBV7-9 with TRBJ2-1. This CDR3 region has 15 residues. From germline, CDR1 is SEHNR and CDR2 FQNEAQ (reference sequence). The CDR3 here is CASSLGQGTIREQFF.

The CDR3 sequence is CASSPRTPGRMYNEQFF. V usage is TRBV5-1 and J usage is TRBJ2-1; TCRdb designates TRBD1, a call that cannot be tested without DNA. The CDR3 extends over 17 amino acids. The germline V gene encodes CDR1 SGHRS and CDR2 YFSETQ. Together with reference TRBV5-1 and TRBJ2-1, the CDR3 gives the full variable domain: KAGVTQTPRYLIKTRGQQVTLSCSPISGHRSVSWYQQTPGQGLQFLFEYFSETQRNKGNFPGRFSGRQFSNSRSEMNVSTLELGDSALYLCASSPRTPGRMYNEQFFGPGTRLTVL.

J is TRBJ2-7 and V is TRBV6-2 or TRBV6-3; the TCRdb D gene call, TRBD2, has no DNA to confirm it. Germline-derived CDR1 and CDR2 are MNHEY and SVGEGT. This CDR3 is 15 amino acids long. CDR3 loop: CASSYRLGGTYEQYF.

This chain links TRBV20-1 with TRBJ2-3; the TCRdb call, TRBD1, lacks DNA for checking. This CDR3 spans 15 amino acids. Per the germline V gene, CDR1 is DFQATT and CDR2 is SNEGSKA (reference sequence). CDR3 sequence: CSARPGTGVADTQYF.

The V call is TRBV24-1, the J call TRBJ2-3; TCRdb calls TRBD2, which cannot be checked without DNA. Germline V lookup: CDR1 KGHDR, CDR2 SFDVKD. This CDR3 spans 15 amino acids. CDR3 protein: CATSDDRTTGDTQYF.

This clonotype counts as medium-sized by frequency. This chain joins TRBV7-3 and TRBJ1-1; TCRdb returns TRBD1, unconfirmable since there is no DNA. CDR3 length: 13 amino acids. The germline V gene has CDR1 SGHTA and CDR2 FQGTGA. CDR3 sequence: CASSWTGNTEAFF.

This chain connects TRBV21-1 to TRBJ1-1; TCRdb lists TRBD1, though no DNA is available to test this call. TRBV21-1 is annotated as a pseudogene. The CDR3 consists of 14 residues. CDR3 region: CSSRCGAENTEAFF.

The CDR3 here is CASSLARNSIEAFF. This rearrangement joins TRBV13 to TRBJ1-1. Per the germline V gene, CDR1 is PRHDT and CDR2 is FYEKMQ (reference sequence). The CDR3 sequence is 14 residues long.

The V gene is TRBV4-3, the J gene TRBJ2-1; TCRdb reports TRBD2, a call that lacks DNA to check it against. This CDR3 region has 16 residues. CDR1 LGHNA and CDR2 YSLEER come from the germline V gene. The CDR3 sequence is CASSQDGTSGSDEQFF.

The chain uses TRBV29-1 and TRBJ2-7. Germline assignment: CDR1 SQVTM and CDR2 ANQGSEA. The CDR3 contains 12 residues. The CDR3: CSVEERSYEQYF.

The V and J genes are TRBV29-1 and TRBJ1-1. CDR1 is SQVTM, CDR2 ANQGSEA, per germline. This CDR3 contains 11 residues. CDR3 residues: CSVEDVGWTFF.

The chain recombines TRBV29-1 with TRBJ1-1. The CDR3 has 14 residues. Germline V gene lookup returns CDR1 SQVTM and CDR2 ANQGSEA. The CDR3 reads CSGRGGAPDTEAFF. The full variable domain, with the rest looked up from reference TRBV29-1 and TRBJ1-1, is SAVISQKPSRDICQRGTSLTIQCQVDSQVTMMFWYRQQPGQSLTLIATANQGSEATYESGFVIDKFPISRPNLTFSTLTVSNMSPEDSSIYLCSGRGGAPDTEAFFGQGTRLTVV.

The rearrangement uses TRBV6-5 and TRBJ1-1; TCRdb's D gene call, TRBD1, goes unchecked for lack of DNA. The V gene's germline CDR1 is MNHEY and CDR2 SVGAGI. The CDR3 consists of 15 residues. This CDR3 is CASSYTLTVSTEAFF.

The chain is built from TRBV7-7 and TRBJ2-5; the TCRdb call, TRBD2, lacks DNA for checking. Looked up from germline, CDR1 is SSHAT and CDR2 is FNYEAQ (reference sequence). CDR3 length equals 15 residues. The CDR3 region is CASSLDAGGRETQYF.